The 15 T cell receptor beta chains below come from one sample, sequenced in a study of CD4 T cells in relation to SARS-CoV-2 and coronaviruses. Before the COVID-19 pandemic, during about 2010-2018, CD4+ T cells were taken from unexposed donors. Isolation of CD4+ T cells took place after about 9 days in culture. The protocol was immunoSEQ multiplex PCR, while the TCRdb copy is restricted to in-frame clones and leaves out a portion. The sample records nearly 25,000 clones, around 67% being singletons. Their antigen targets remain unknown. What was sequenced was CD4+ T cells from PBMCs, cultured in vitro. These TCRs come from a human donor in good health.

The chain links TRBV19 to TRBJ1-1, with D maybe TRBD1 (5 bases). The V and J ends lost 4 bases and 6 bases respectively, with 15 bases between them. The germline V gene encodes CDR1 LNHDA and CDR2 SQIVND (reference sequence). The CDR3 has 14 residues. The CDR3 region is CASSKFGGSAEAFF. The CDR3 coding sequence is TGTGCCAGTAGTAAGTTTGGGGGTTCCGCTGAAGCTTTCTTT.

The rearrangement joins TRBV30 to TRBJ2-5, with 12 bases that match TRBD2. The germline CDR1 and CDR2 sequences are GTSNPN and SVGIG (reference sequence). V lost 5 bases to trimming and J lost 3 bases; unmatched junction nucleotides: 4. This CDR3 is 14 amino acids long. CDR3 residues: CAWFSSGREETQYF. The CDR3 nucleotides are TGTGCCTGGTTCTCTAGCGGGAGGGAAGAGACCCAGTACTTC.

This clone has more than one count but fewer than ten. This chain connects TRBV4-2 to TRBJ2-2; TRBD2 is a possible D gene (6 bases). Germline assignment: CDR1 LGHNA and CDR2 YNFKEQ. Trimming cost V 0 bases and J 5 bases, with 10 bases left between them. This CDR3 is 15 amino acids long. The CDR3 nucleotides read TGTGCCAGCAGCCAAGAATACGGGACTACCGGGGAGCTGTTTTTT. This encodes CASSQEYGTTGELFF.

This rearrangement joins TRBV29-1 to TRBJ1-2, with 7 bases aligning to TRBD1. This CDR3 has 13 amino acids. Germline CDR1 reads SQVTM; CDR2 reads ANQGSEA. The junction had 6 bases not matched to a gene; V was cut back by 6 bases and J by 2 bases. CDR3 bases: TGCAGCGTCGAGAGACAGGGAAACTATGGCTACACCTTC. As protein: CSVERQGNYGYTF. Supplemented by reference TRBV29-1 and TRBJ1-2, the full variable domain reads SAVISQKPSRDICQRGTSLTIQCQVDSQVTMMFWYRQQPGQSLTLIATANQGSEATYESGFVIDKFPISRPNLTFSTLTVSNMSPEDSSIYLCSVERQGNYGYTFGSGTRLTVV.

The chain has TRBV3-1 (or the pseudogene TRBV3-2) and TRBJ2-3, with 10 bases fitting TRBD2. Germline loops: CDR1 LGHDT, CDR2 YNNKEL (reference sequence). Trimming cost V 0 bases and J 5 bases; bases outside gene matches: 5. CDR3 length equals 16 residues. The DNA of the CDR3 is TGTGCCAGCAGCCAAGATTTGGCTAGCGGGAGAGATACGCAGTATTTT. It yields the protein CASSQDLASGRDTQYF.

This chain connects TRBV3-1 (or the pseudogene TRBV3-2) to TRBJ2-3; D perhaps matches TRBD2 (6 bases). Germline V gene data show CDR1 as LGHDT and CDR2 as YNNKEL (reference sequence). V was trimmed by 4 bases and J by 0 bases, leaving 11 bases between them. The CDR3 has 15 amino acids. The CDR3 DNA reads as TGTGCCAGCAGCCCAACCGGGACTAGCACAGATACGCAGTATTTT. Protein sequence: CASSPTGTSTDTQYF.

The genes are TRBV5-4 and TRBJ2-3; 10 positions agree with TRBD2. With V trimmed by 1 base and J by 5 bases, 1 base remained unmatched. Germline V gene sequence: CDR1 SGHNT, CDR2 YYREEE (reference sequence). The CDR3 length is 14 residues. The CDR3 sequence is CASSLKREGDTQYF. The CDR3 DNA sequence: TGTGCCAGCAGCTTGAAGCGGGAGGGAGATACGCAGTATTTT.

V is TRBV29-1 and J is TRBJ2-1, with D uncertain. Per germline, CDR1 SQVTM and CDR2 ANQGSEA. The CDR3 covers 12 residues. Trimming pared 0 bases from V and 9 bases from J, leaving 9 bases between. The CDR3 region is CSVEDIGSEQFF. CDR3 sequence (DNA): TGCAGCGTTGAAGATATAGGTTCTGAGCAGTTCTTC.

The gene calls are TRBV9 and TRBJ1-2; D not resolved. Germline CDR1 SGDLS, CDR2 YYNGEE. Trimming stripped 6 bases from V and 5 bases from J, with 11 bases between. This CDR3 contains 12 residues. The CDR3 coding sequence is TGTGCCAGCAATACCGCTTATTATGGCTACACCTTC. This encodes CASNTAYYGYTF.

A few counts support this clone. The chain couples TRBV2 to TRBJ1-3, with D perhaps TRBD1 (5 bases). V shed 5 bases and J shed 0 bases, with 5 bases lying between them. The CDR3 covers 13 residues. Germline lookup yields CDR1 SNHLY and CDR2 FYNNEI. The chain's CDR3 is CASSRGSGNTIYF. CDR3 bases: TGTGCCAGCAGTAGGGGCTCTGGAAACACCATATATTTT. Using reference TRBV2 and TRBJ1-3 for the parts outside the CDR3, the full variable domain is EPEVTQTPSHQVTQMGQEVILRCVPISNHLYFYWYRQILGQKVEFLVSFYNNEISEKSEIFDDQFSVERPDGSNFTLKIRSTKLEDSAMYFCASSRGSGNTIYFGEGSWLTVV.

CDR3 DNA sequence: TGTGCCAGCAGCTTGGCGGGGACTAGTTACTACGAGCAGTACTTC. It encodes CASSLAGTSYYEQYF. V usage is TRBV5-5 and J usage is TRBJ2-7, with 8 bases that match TRBD2. This CDR3 spans 15 amino acids. J was trimmed by 3 bases and V by 0 bases; bases with no gene match: 5. CDR1 SGHKS and CDR2 YYEKEE come from the germline V gene (reference sequence). Together with reference TRBV5-5 and TRBJ2-7, the CDR3 gives the full variable domain: DAGVTQSPTHLIKTRGQQVTLRCSPISGHKSVSWYQQVLGQGPQFIFQYYEKEERGRGNFPDRFSARQFPNYSSELNVNALLLGDSALYLCASSLAGTSYYEQYFGPGTRLTVT.

The V gene is TRBV5-6, the J gene TRBJ2-7; D not certain. The CDR3 runs 11 residues. Between the trimmed V and J ends, which lost 4 bases and 2 bases, there was a span of 4 bases. Germline V CDR1 and CDR2: SGHDT, YYEEEE. The CDR3 here is CASSGTYEQYF. The DNA for the CDR3 is TGTGCCAGCAGCGGGACCTACGAGCAGTACTTC.

The J gene is TRBJ2-3, the V gene TRBV2; TRBD2 matches at 11 bases. CDR1 and CDR2 from the germline V gene are SNHLY and FYNNEI. The trim removed 5 bases at V and 4 bases at J, leaving 14 bases unmatched. The CDR3 contains 18 residues. CDR3 sequence: CASSRTKLAGDSADTQYF. CDR3 bases: TGTGCCAGCAGTAGAACAAAACTAGCGGGAGATAGTGCAGATACGCAGTATTTT.

The chain employs TRBV28 and TRBJ2-7, with D possibly called TRBD1 or TRBD2 (5 bases each). The germline V and J ends were trimmed by 5 bases and 2 bases, with 10 bases remaining between them. This CDR3 has 13 amino acids. CDR1 is MDHEN and CDR2 is SYDVKM in the germline V gene. For the CDR3, the DNA is TGTGCCAGCAGTGGGGGTCCTACCTACGAGCAGTACTTC. It specifies CASSGGPTYEQYF. The whole variable domain, remainder taken from reference TRBV28 and TRBJ2-7, is DVKVTQSSRYLVKRTGEKVFLECVQDMDHENMFWYRQDPGLGLRLIYFSYDVKMKEKGDIPEGYSVSREKKERFSLILESASTNQTSMYLCASSGGPTYEQYFGPGTRLTVT.

The chain carries TRBV4-1 and TRBJ2-7, with D possibly matching TRBD1 (6 bases). This CDR3 region has 14 residues. Germline CDR1 reads MGHRA; CDR2 reads YSYEKL. Trimming shortened V by 1 base and J by 3 bases, and 10 bases separated the two germline ends. The CDR3 sequence: CASSQVNRVYEQYF. CDR3 sequence (DNA): TGCGCCAGCAGCCAAGTAAACAGGGTCTACGAGCAGTACTTC.